The clone carrying this T cell receptor (beta chain) was recorded at least ten times. Germline CDR1 MDHEN, CDR2 SYDVKM. This CDR3 is 13 amino acids long. V trimming: 6 bases; J trimming: 3 bases; junction bases outside the gene matches: 5. Time point in this sample: newly diagnosed GD, antithyroid drugs for less than 3 months. There was RNA extracted from PBMCs, and the TCR library was made from it. This record belongs to a study of regulatory T cells in long-lasting Graves disease. With iRepertoire HTBI primers and Arm-PCR of CDR3 regions, TCR beta libraries were built. TCRdb used MiXCR to reprocess the multiplex PCR reads, holding one entry per CDR3 protein. The sample has hundreds of thousands of distinct CDR3 sequences, 18% seen once.

The material sequenced was peripheral blood mononuclear cells (PBMCs), taken at new diagnosis, from a patient treated with antithyroid drugs. The TCR sequence derives from a female donor with Graves disease. The chain uses TRBV28 and TRBJ2-7; TRBD1 matches 7 bases. CDR3 in DNA: TGTGCCAGCAGCCATACAGGGGACTACGAGCAGTACTTC. Translated, it gives CASSHTGDYEQYF. The complete variable domain, with remaining parts taken from reference TRBV28 and TRBJ2-7, reads DVKVTQSSRYLVKRTGEKVFLECVQDMDHENMFWYRQDPGLGLRLIYFSYDVKMKEKGDIPEGYSVSREKKERFSLILESASTNQTSMYLCASSHTGDYEQYFGPGTRLTVT.